A selection of T cell receptor beta chains follows, all from one sample in a study of OX40 agonist ivuxolimab in advanced cancers. Data came from immunoSEQ multiplex PCR; TCRdb stores just in-frame clones and leaves some out. The sample lists over 55,000 clones; 91% were seen once. Sequences were derived from CD4+ or CD8+ T cells sorted from blood, sampled in a trial of the OX40 agonist ivuxolimab. The receptors stem from an adult with an advanced solid tumor such as melanoma, head and neck, liver or kidney cancer. CDR3s include the opening cysteine and the closing phenylalanine or tryptophan. The D gene is left open where the match is weak.

>TRBJ1-1|TRBV28|NA
CASSSGGSPRYTEAFF
TGTGCCAGCAGCAGCGGAGGCTCCCCGCGATACACTGAAGCTTTCTTT